The rows below give T cell receptor beta chains drawn from one sample of a study of T-cell reconstitution after alpha-beta-depleted transplantation in children. From the PCR reads, TCRdb called clonotypes with MiXCR, one entry per CDR3 protein. The sample holds around 500,000 distinct CDR3 sequences, about 23% seen once. Specimen: PBMCs, mostly from graft donor cells, collected 360 days after TCRalphabeta/CD19-depleted stem cell transplant. These receptors originate from a boy younger than two who had a stem cell transplant for acute myeloid leukemia, so the T cells may come from the graft donor. Each CDR3 is given with its conserved first and last residue. A D gene is named only where the DNA matches it firmly. Only part of the rows carry a size: once, few, many, or a class if the clone is expanded.

J gene: TRBJ2-1
clone size: many
V gene: TRBV7-3
D gene: NA
CDR3 protein: CASSKNPGDEQFF
CDR3 DNA: TGTGCCAGCAGCAAAAATCCAGGGGACGAGCAGTTCTTC

J gene: TRBJ1-3
clone size: NA
V gene: TRBV29-1
D gene: NA
CDR3 protein: CSVSESSGNTIYF
CDR3 DNA: TGCAGCGTGAGTGAAAGTTCTGGAAACACCATATATTTT

J gene: TRBJ2-1
clone size: NA
V gene: TRBV12-3/TRBV12-4
D gene: NA
CDR3 protein: CASSFVSVILNEQFF
CDR3 DNA: TGTGCCAGCAGTTTTGTGAGTGTTATCTTGAATGAGCAGTTCTTC

J gene: TRBJ2-7
clone size: few
V gene: TRBV27
D gene: TRBD1
CDR3 protein: CASSPTSGTGYYEQYF
CDR3 DNA: TGTGCCAGCAGTCCTACCTCCGGGACAGGGTACTACGAGCAGTACTTC

J gene: TRBJ2-3
clone size: many
V gene: TRBV5-5
D gene: NA
CDR3 protein: CASSSDTPTDTQYF
CDR3 DNA: TGTGCCAGCAGCTCCGACACCCCCACAGATACGCAGTATTTT

J gene: TRBJ2-1
clone size: few
V gene: TRBV5-5
D gene: NA
CDR3 protein: CAIGPLSSYNEQFF
CDR3 DNA: TGTGCCATTGGACCGCTAAGTTCCTACAATGAGCAGTTCTTC

J gene: TRBJ1-3
clone size: once
V gene: TRBV6-2/TRBV6-3
D gene: NA
CDR3 protein: CASSYSLLEPGNTIYF
CDR3 DNA: TGTGCCAGCAGTTATTCCCTACTTGAGCCGGGAAACACCATATATTTT

J gene: TRBJ1-2
clone size: few
V gene: TRBV20-1
D gene: NA
CDR3 protein: CSASDSPSNYGYTF
CDR3 DNA: TGCAGTGCGTCCGACAGTCCAAGCAACTATGGCTACACCTTC

J gene: TRBJ2-3
clone size: few
V gene: TRBV20-1
D gene: NA
CDR3 protein: CSARRAGENSDTQYF
CDR3 DNA: TGCAGTGCGCGTCGAGCGGGTGAAAATTCAGATACGCAGTATTTT

J gene: TRBJ2-2
clone size: many
V gene: TRBV29-1
D gene: NA
CDR3 protein: CSVGRQMAGELFF
CDR3 DNA: TGCAGCGTTGGGCGACAGATGGCCGGGGAGCTGTTTTTT

J gene: TRBJ1-5
clone size: many
V gene: TRBV12-3/TRBV12-4
D gene: TRBD1
CDR3 protein: CASSRQGNQPQHF
CDR3 DNA: TGTGCCAGCAGCCGACAGGGTAATCAGCCCCAGCATTTT

J gene: TRBJ2-7
clone size: many
V gene: TRBV7-2
D gene: TRBD2
CDR3 protein: CASSLGLAGPYEQYF
CDR3 DNA: TGTGCCAGCAGCTTAGGACTAGCGGGGCCGTACGAGCAGTACTTC